The clone carrying this T cell receptor beta chain was detected a few times. As yet, its antigen is unknown. This specimen comes from a study of T cells after yellow fever vaccination. Points from the study as a whole: A small share of clonotypes appeared in both CD4 and CD8 compartments. After the booster, over 95% of CD4 and about 90% of CD8 primary-response clones were re-detected.

Germline V gene lookup returns CDR1 LGHDT and CDR2 YNNKEL (reference sequence). This CDR3 is built from 14 residues. V gave up 5 bases and J gave up 8 bases; unmatched junction bases: 6. The TCR cDNA carried a universal primer site and UMIs from 5'RACE template switching. From the 5' RACE reads, TCRdb called clonotypes with MiXCR, one entry per CDR3 protein. The sample lists 620,000 or so distinct CDR3 sequences; about 12% were seen once. Sequenced material: PBMCs, taken on the day of the yellow fever booster vaccination. J is TRBJ2-2 and V is TRBV3-1; the match to TRBD2 covers 9 bases. The TCR was taken from a man aged 30 to 39 who received the YFV17D yellow fever vaccine. CDR3 residues: CASSTREGPGELFF. The CDR3 DNA is TGTGCCAGCAGCACGCGGGAGGGCCCAGGGGAGCTGTTTTTT.